Listed below are T cell receptor beta chains from one sample, sequenced in a study of T-cell reconstitution after alpha-beta-depleted transplantation in children. One entry per CDR3 protein, called by TCRdb with MiXCR from the PCR reads. The sample shows approximately 630,000 distinct CDR3 sequences, around 12% of them seen only once. The input for sequencing was PBMCs, taken before TCRalphabeta/CD19-depleted stem cell transplant. The receptors stem from a girl aged 2-15 years with congenital amegakaryocytic thrombocytopenia, due to receive a stem cell transplant. Both conserved end residues are trimmed from each CDR3. Each record gives: V gene, J gene, CDR3 length, D gene, CDR3 protein. The D gene is left open where the match is weak.

V gene: TRBV5-1
J gene: TRBJ2-5
CDR3 length: 14
D gene: TRBD2
CDR3 protein: ASSLAKTSEQETQY

V gene: TRBV29-1
J gene: TRBJ2-1
CDR3 length: 10
D gene: -
CDR3 protein: SARGVRDEQF

V gene: TRBV10-3
J gene: TRBJ2-7
CDR3 length: 12
D gene: TRBD1
CDR3 protein: AITLQGVSYEQY

V gene: TRBV7-3
J gene: TRBJ2-1
CDR3 length: 14
D gene: TRBD2
CDR3 protein: ASSPRGGTSSHEQF

V gene: TRBV5-1
J gene: TRBJ1-1
CDR3 length: 11
D gene: -
CDR3 protein: ASSLSLRTEAF

V gene: TRBV2
J gene: TRBJ1-1
CDR3 length: 11
D gene: TRBD1
CDR3 protein: ASSATGTTEAF

V gene: TRBV20-1
J gene: TRBJ2-3
CDR3 length: 11
D gene: TRBD2
CDR3 protein: SARAGGPDTQY

V gene: TRBV27
J gene: TRBJ2-1
CDR3 length: 15
D gene: TRBD2
CDR3 protein: ASSPTPSGPSYNEQF

V gene: TRBV4-2
J gene: TRBJ1-4
CDR3 length: 14
D gene: -
CDR3 protein: ASSQEGSQTNEKLF

V gene: TRBV5-1
J gene: TRBJ2-1
CDR3 length: 16
D gene: TRBD2
CDR3 protein: ASSTRFDIAGVVNEQF

V gene: TRBV20-1
J gene: TRBJ2-2
CDR3 length: 13
D gene: TRBD1
CDR3 protein: SAQEGQPFTGELF

V gene: TRBV29-1
J gene: TRBJ2-1
CDR3 length: 12
D gene: -
CDR3 protein: SVEADNSYNEQF

V gene: TRBV28
J gene: TRBJ2-3
CDR3 length: 14
D gene: -
CDR3 protein: ASSLQFGGFADTQY

V gene: TRBV4-1
J gene: TRBJ1-5
CDR3 length: 13
D gene: TRBD1
CDR3 protein: ASSQEGGQNQPQH

V gene: TRBV20-1
J gene: TRBJ2-7
CDR3 length: 13
D gene: TRBD2
CDR3 protein: SASGTGLAEYEQY

V gene: TRBV28
J gene: TRBJ1-1
CDR3 length: 14
D gene: TRBD1
CDR3 protein: ASSSIGTGGNTEAF

V gene: TRBV29-1
J gene: TRBJ2-1
CDR3 length: 14
D gene: -
CDR3 protein: SVLTGFDSSYNEQF

V gene: TRBV14
J gene: TRBJ2-3
CDR3 length: 15
D gene: TRBD1
CDR3 protein: ASSQVGWDREEDTQY

V gene: TRBV5-1
J gene: TRBJ2-1
CDR3 length: 12
D gene: TRBD2
CDR3 protein: ASNRGRAGDEQF

V gene: TRBV7-9
J gene: TRBJ1-1
CDR3 length: 12
D gene: -
CDR3 protein: ASSSGIRYTGAF

V gene: TRBV7-9
J gene: TRBJ1-4
CDR3 length: 12
D gene: -
CDR3 protein: ATTKGSLGEKLF

V gene: TRBV7-9
J gene: TRBJ2-7
CDR3 length: 9
D gene: -
CDR3 protein: ASSWGEEQY

V gene: TRBV7-9
J gene: TRBJ1-5
CDR3 length: 11
D gene: -
CDR3 protein: ASSRRDLEPQH

V gene: TRBV20-1
J gene: TRBJ2-3
CDR3 length: 9
D gene: -
CDR3 protein: SASEADTQY

V gene: TRBV12-3/TRBV12-4
J gene: TRBJ2-5
CDR3 length: 12
D gene: TRBD1
CDR3 protein: ASSLDRWDVTQY

V gene: TRBV7-2
J gene: TRBJ2-2
CDR3 length: 13
D gene: -
CDR3 protein: ASINYRTGTGELF

V gene: TRBV20-1
J gene: TRBJ1-6
CDR3 length: 14
D gene: TRBD1
CDR3 protein: SAREGRQGHNSPLH

V gene: TRBV7-3
J gene: TRBJ2-1
CDR3 length: 13
D gene: -
CDR3 protein: ASSSGPTRLNEQF

V gene: TRBV19
J gene: TRBJ1-2
CDR3 length: 13
D gene: TRBD1
CDR3 protein: ASRFSGTGVDGYT

V gene: TRBV15
J gene: TRBJ1-6
CDR3 length: 12
D gene: -
CDR3 protein: ATSRGDPGSPLH

V gene: TRBV10-2
J gene: TRBJ2-2
CDR3 length: 14
D gene: TRBD2
CDR3 protein: ASIPGAGMGIGELF

V gene: TRBV30
J gene: TRBJ2-3
CDR3 length: 10
D gene: -
CDR3 protein: AWSQLGSTQY

V gene: TRBV7-8
J gene: TRBJ1-1
CDR3 length: 11
D gene: -
CDR3 protein: ASSLAARPEAF

V gene: TRBV28
J gene: TRBJ1-3
CDR3 length: 15
D gene: -
CDR3 protein: ASRSPLNFGAENTIY

V gene: TRBV15
J gene: TRBJ2-7
CDR3 length: 12
D gene: -
CDR3 protein: ATSSNDGSYEQY

V gene: TRBV27
J gene: TRBJ2-3
CDR3 length: 13
D gene: -
CDR3 protein: ASSWGDRSTDTQY

V gene: TRBV11-2
J gene: TRBJ2-5
CDR3 length: 12
D gene: -
CDR3 protein: ASSLILGQETQY

V gene: TRBV5-1
J gene: TRBJ2-1
CDR3 length: 14
D gene: TRBD2
CDR3 protein: ASSLAGLGGGNEQF

V gene: TRBV28
J gene: TRBJ1-5
CDR3 length: 13
D gene: -
CDR3 protein: ASNPGGLINQPQH

V gene: TRBV29-1
J gene: TRBJ2-1
CDR3 length: 12
D gene: -
CDR3 protein: SVYGQEEGNEQF

V gene: TRBV5-1
J gene: TRBJ2-1
CDR3 length: 14
D gene: -
CDR3 protein: ASSSAPSGGVNEQF

V gene: TRBV2
J gene: TRBJ2-7
CDR3 length: 13
D gene: TRBD2
CDR3 protein: ASSEVQTSGSIKY

V gene: TRBV20-1
J gene: TRBJ2-5
CDR3 length: 10
D gene: -
CDR3 protein: SARDYLETQY

V gene: TRBV20-1
J gene: TRBJ2-1
CDR3 length: 11
D gene: TRBD2
CDR3 protein: SAILAVYNEQF

V gene: TRBV19
J gene: TRBJ2-1
CDR3 length: 13
D gene: -
CDR3 protein: ASSWDGSSYNEQF

V gene: TRBV5-1
J gene: TRBJ1-2
CDR3 length: 12
D gene: -
CDR3 protein: ASSLTENSIGYT